The 3 T cell receptor beta chains reported below all come from one sample, sequenced in a study of radiotherapy plus CTLA-4 blockade in lung cancer. The protocol was immunoSEQ multiplex PCR, while the TCRdb copy is restricted to in-frame clones and leaves out a portion. The sample has about 120,000 clones; more than 65% are singletons. This specimen consisted of peripheral blood, obtained from a patient treated with radiotherapy plus ipilimumab. The receptors here all came from a human donor with non-small cell lung cancer that progressed on radiotherapy plus ipilimumab. Some clones in this sample may be carry-over from other donors' samples.

The chain is built from TRBV4-1 and TRBJ2-3; TRBD2 matches 9 bases. The CDR3 spans 17 residues. Unmatched junction bases numbered 13, after V lost 4 bases and J lost 5 bases. Germline CDR1 MGHRA, CDR2 YSYEKL. The CDR3 DNA is TGCGCCAGCAGCCCTTTTCTGGGCGGGGGGGCGGTAGATACGCAGTATTTT. Translated, it gives CASSPFLGGGAVDTQYF.

This chain uses TRBV18 with TRBJ1-3, with a weak D call TRBD1 (6 bases). Germline values: CDR1 KGHSH, CDR2 LQKENI. The CDR3 length is 17 residues. The V and J ends lost 5 bases and 1 base respectively, with 18 bases between them. The CDR3 DNA follows: TGTGCCAGCTCATTGGGACACGGGGAATCGTCTGGAAACACCATATATTTT. This encodes CASSLGHGESSGNTIYF.

The CDR3 loop is CASSFLGAAYSGNTIYF. CDR3 DNA sequence: TGTGCCAGCAGCTTCTTAGGGGCAGCCTACTCTGGAAACACCATATATTTT. The genes are TRBV7-2 and TRBJ1-3, with TRBD1 as a possible D gene (5 bases). CDR3 length: 17 residues. V dropped 3 bases and J dropped 0 bases, with 15 bases sitting between them. Germline loops: CDR1 SGHTA, CDR2 FQGNSA.